These T cell receptor beta chains were read from a single sample in a study of CD8 T cells in Susac syndrome. TCRdb independently ran MiXCR on the immunoSEQ multiplex PCR reads; one entry per CDR3 protein. The table lists about 130,000 distinct CDR3 sequences, about 95% of them singletons, with over 0.1% in the top ten. Sample: CD4+ T cells from PBMCs. The receptor set was obtained from a human donor in good health. Both conserved end residues are part of each CDR3. The D gene is left open where the match is weak. Only part of the rows carry a size: once, few, many, or a class if the clone is expanded.

len	v_gene	j_gene	d_gene	abundance	CDR3nt	CDR3aa
17	TRBV6-5	TRBJ2-3	-	-	TGTGCCAGCAGTTACTCCCCAACTAGCCCGCGACTTGATACGCAGTATTTT	CASSYSPTSPRLDTQYF
10	TRBV29-1	TRBJ2-7	-	-	TGCAGCGTCCGGAGGGACGAGCAGTACTTC	CSVRRDEQYF
13	TRBV3-1	TRBJ1-1	-	-	TGTGCCAGCCAAGGGGGGTGGAACACTGAAGCTTTCTTT	CASQGGWNTEAFF
17	TRBV25-1	TRBJ2-1	TRBD2	-	TGTGCCAGCAGTGAGCCGGGACTAGCCTTTTCCAACAATGAGCAGTTCTTC	CASSEPGLAFSNNEQFF
15	TRBV9	TRBJ2-1	TRBD2	-	TGTGCCAGCAGCATAAGACTAGCGGATTACAATGAGCAGTTCTTC	CASSIRLADYNEQFF
12	TRBV28	TRBJ1-2	-	-	TGTGCCAGCAGTTTAACCACCTATGGCTACACCTTC	CASSLTTYGYTF
15	TRBV28	TRBJ1-2	-	-	TGTGCCAGCAGTCCTCTGGCCGGGACGCCAACTGGCTACACCTTC	CASSPLAGTPTGYTF
15	TRBV5-1	TRBJ2-1	-	once	TGCGCCAGTAGCGGAGTCCCGGGTCTGGGGAGGGAGCAGTTCTTC	CASSGVPGLGREQFF
15	TRBV20-1	TRBJ2-1	TRBD2	-	TGCAGTGCTAGACTTAGTAGCGGGAGATTGGGTGAGCAGTTCTTC	CSARLSSGRLGEQFF
16	TRBV5-6	TRBJ2-1	-	-	TGTGCCAGCAGCTGGGAAAAGCGGGCCCGCTACAATGAGCAGTTCTTC	CASSWEKRARYNEQFF
16	TRBV28	TRBJ2-3	-	-	TGTGCCAGCAGTTTACGGGTGCGGCAGAGCACAGATACGCAGTATTTT	CASSLRVRQSTDTQYF
15	TRBV13	TRBJ1-1	-	once	TGTGCCAGCAGCTTAGGCGGGCAGGACCACACTGAAGCTTTCTTT	CASSLGGQDHTEAFF
12	TRBV12-3/TRBV12-4	TRBJ1-1	-	-	TGTGCCACCACAAGGGTGAACACTGAAGCTTTCTTT	CATTRVNTEAFF
16	TRBV5-4	TRBJ2-5	-	once	TGTGCCAGCAGGGGAGAGGGAGGCAGTTTCCAAGAGACCCAGTACTTC	CASRGEGGSFQETQYF
14	TRBV7-2	TRBJ2-5	-	-	TGTGCCAGCAGCTTAGGGACTCCCGGGGAGACCCAGTACTTC	CASSLGTPGETQYF
16	TRBV2	TRBJ2-7	TRBD2	once	TGTGCGATCACAGGCCCTTTAGCGGGAGGGATATACGAGCAGTACTTC	CAITGPLAGGIYEQYF
15	TRBV6-1	TRBJ2-7	-	-	TGTGCCAGCAGTGGGTTGGGGACTTCATCCTACGAGCAGTACTTC	CASSGLGTSSYEQYF